This T cell receptor (beta chain) was sequenced in a study of cytomegalovirus exposure and HLA in healthy donors. The primer mix had 60 Vbeta and 13 Jbeta primers. Sequencing used immunoSEQ multiplex PCR; TCRdb keeps in-frame clones, though not all of them. The sample yields roughly 88,000 clones, around 80% seen once. Germline CDR1 MNHNS, CDR2 SASEGT. The CDR3 loop spans 11 amino acids. V was trimmed by 6 bases and J by 7 bases, leaving 4 bases between them. The chain is built from TRBV6-1 and TRBJ1-6; D not certain. The TCR sequence derives from a man in his thirties or forties in good health and CMV-seropositive. The sequenced sample was PBMCs. CDR3 region: CASSQNSPLHF. The CDR3 nucleotides read TGTGCCAGCAGCCAGAATTCACCCCTCCACTTT.